The text below deals with one T cell receptor beta chain. This sample was included in a study of CD8+CD57+ T cells in acquired aplastic anemia. It was genomic DNA that served as the template for profiling TCR beta VDJ and CDR3. TCRdb recomputed calls from the reads with MiXCR, one row per CDR3 protein. The sample has tens of thousands of distinct CDR3 sequences, approximately 45% seen once. Germline V gene sequence: CDR1 MGHDK, CDR2 SYGVNS. V shed 2 bases, J shed 7 bases, and the junction held 14 bases outside the gene matches. CDR3 length: 19 amino acids. The sequence was obtained from a human donor in good health, serving as a control. The J gene is TRBJ1-6, the V gene TRBV25-1; 10 bases map to TRBD1. Sequenced material: sorted CD4+, CD8+, or CD8+CD57+ T cells (not recorded which) from PBMCs. This chain's CDR3 is CASSESIGGTGAGNSPLHF. The CDR3 nucleotides read TGTGCCAGCAGTGAAAGTATCGGCGGGACAGGGGCGGGGAATTCACCCCTCCACTTT.